This T cell receptor beta chain was recorded in a study of blood T cells in healthy people across ages. General study findings and limits: Changes seen in expanded clonotypes were possibly confounded by donor CMV status left unknown.

Germline values: CDR1 GTSNPN, CDR2 SVGIG (reference sequence). The CDR3 covers 15 residues. The J segment lost 2 bases and the V segment lost 5 bases, leaving 10 bases of the junction unmatched. In regard to this clonotype: Its antigen remains unknown.

PCR was performed a second time for roughly 7 to 12 cycles using a sample-barcoded 5' primer and a J-beta primer mix. Researchers report that a template-switch adaptor with 12 random nucleotides tagged each cDNA molecule. MiXCR, run by TCRdb on the 5' RACE reads, gives a single entry per CDR3 protein. The sample records some 1.4 million distinct CDR3 sequences, approximately 42% being singletons. The TCR was taken from a woman aged 18-35 years in good health. This chain joins TRBV30 and TRBJ1-2; TRBD1 aligns across 8 bases. The material sequenced was blood. This CDR3 reads CAWGRERTGNYGYTF. The CDR3 DNA follows: TGTGCCTGGGGCAGAGAGCGGACAGGGAACTATGGCTACACCTTC.